Below, 31 T cell receptor beta chains from the same sample are listed, as sequenced in a study of blood T cell repertoires in COVID-19. Assay used: immunoSEQ multiplex PCR; TCRdb lists only in-frame clones, some missing. Of about 140,000 clones in the sample, 85% to 90% were seen once. Sequencing was performed on peripheral blood. Receptors originate from a woman of 80 years or more with acute or convalescent COVID-19.

Only one count was recorded for this clone. V and J are TRBV5-4 and TRBJ1-2; 7 bases fit TRBD1. Germline values: CDR1 SGHNT, CDR2 YYREEE (reference sequence). Unmatched junction bases numbered 10, after V lost 4 bases and J lost 4 bases. The CDR3 sequence is 15 residues long. Here the CDR3 reads CASSIEGQSFYGYTF. In DNA, the CDR3 is TGTGCCAGCAGCATAGAGGGACAGTCCTTCTATGGCTACACCTTC.

The chain carries TRBV5-1 and TRBJ2-5; weak D call: TRBD1 (6 bases). V was pared by 1 base and J by 1 base, with 14 bases between. CDR1 is SGHRS and CDR2 is YFSETQ in the germline V gene. The CDR3 has 16 residues. The CDR3 is CASSLLSGRGQETQYF. For the CDR3, the DNA is TGCGCCAGCAGCTTGCTATCGGGCAGGGGCCAAGAGACCCAGTACTTC.

The chain joins TRBV27 to TRBJ1-5, with a weak D call TRBD1 (6 bases). This CDR3 is 15 amino acids long. Germline loops: CDR1 MNHEY, CDR2 SMNVEV (reference sequence). The V end was cut by 2 bases, the J end by 7 bases, with 15 bases between. CDR3 DNA sequence: TGTGCCAGCAGTTTAACAGGGAAGAGGGAACAGCCCCAGCATTTT. Translating it yields CASSLTGKREQPQHF.

In this sample, this clone turned up once. V and J are TRBV7-9 and TRBJ1-1, with a tentative D call TRBD1 (5 bases). Trimming stripped 0 bases from V and 5 bases from J, with 10 bases between. The CDR3 totals 14 residues. CDR1 is SEHNR and CDR2 is FQNEAQ in the germline V gene (reference sequence). The CDR3 region has the DNA TGTGCCAGCAGCTTAGCAGGGGTAAGGACTGAAGCTTTCTTT. It is translated as CASSLAGVRTEAFF.

The chain couples TRBV5-4 to TRBJ1-2; D is undetermined. Germline loops: CDR1 SGHNT, CDR2 YYREEE (reference sequence). The CDR3 sequence is 13 residues long. Trimming took off 4 bases at V and 7 bases at J, with 14 bases between the two ends. The DNA of the CDR3 is TGTGCCAGCAGCCATGTCGGGGAAGGTGGCTACACCTTC. Protein product: CASSHVGEGGYTF.

V and J are TRBV2 and TRBJ2-5; 7 nucleotides align to TRBD1. CDR3 length: 16 amino acids. The V gene end was trimmed by 3 bases and the J gene end by 2 bases; junction bases not matched to a gene: 9. Germline CDR1 is SNHLY and CDR2 is FYNNEI. In nucleotides, the CDR3 is TGTGCCAGCAGTGACCGGACAGGCAAGGCTCAAGAGACCCAGTACTTC. Its protein product is CASSDRTGKAQETQYF.

The V and J genes are TRBV9 and TRBJ2-7, with D maybe TRBD2 (5 bases). Germline assignment: CDR1 SGDLS and CDR2 YYNGEE. CDR3 length equals 14 residues. The V end was cut by 3 bases, the J end by 4 bases, with 14 bases between. The CDR3 sequence: CASSAGVDIYEQYF. CDR3 sequence (DNA): TGTGCCAGCAGCGCCGGGGTTGATATTTACGAGCAGTACTTC.

This chain links TRBV12-3 or TRBV12-4 with TRBJ2-1; maybe TRBD2 (6 bases). V was clipped by 10 bases and J by 10 bases, with 17 bases between them. This CDR3 spans 12 amino acids. In DNA, the CDR3 is TGTGCCACGACCCGGGGGTCGGGGGAGCAGTTCTTC. As protein: CATTRGSGEQFF.

The chain joins TRBV7-2 to TRBJ1-2; 9 bases are a match to TRBD1. V lost 5 bases and J lost 8; bases outside the gene matches: 15. The CDR3 totals 16 residues. Germline CDR1 is SGHTA and CDR2 is FQGNSA. Here the CDR3 reads CASSQGRGQGTVGYTF. The CDR3 nucleotides are TGTGCCAGCAGCCAAGGGAGGGGACAGGGAACCGTGGGCTACACCTTC.

This chain connects TRBV19 to TRBJ1-2; 11 bases match TRBD1. Per the germline V gene, CDR1 is LNHDA and CDR2 is SQIVND (reference sequence). V shed 10 bases and J 7 bases; nucleotides not matched to a gene: 14. This CDR3 has 15 residues. In nucleotides, the CDR3 is TGTGCCACCCGGGACAGGGGGGTTCCCTGGGGTGGCTACACCTTC. Translated, it gives CATRDRGVPWGGYTF.

The V and J genes are TRBV25-1 and TRBJ1-3, with D possibly matching TRBD1 (5 bases). V was pared by 2 bases and J by 10 bases, with 9 bases between. Germline CDR1 and CDR2: MGHDK and SYGVNS. The CDR3 contains 12 residues. The CDR3 loop reads CASSEQGHTIYF. The CDR3 coding sequence is TGTGCCAGCAGTGAACAGGGCCATACCATATATTTT.

The rearrangement links TRBV5-1 to TRBJ1-4; maybe TRBD1 (6 bases). Trimming left V 5 bases short and J 7 bases short, with 15 bases between. Germline V gene sequence: CDR1 SGHRS, CDR2 YFSETQ. This CDR3 region has 14 residues. The chain's CDR3 is CASSGNVGGEKLFF. In DNA, the CDR3 is TGCGCCAGCAGTGGGAATGTAGGGGGTGAAAAACTGTTTTTT. The full variable domain, in which reference TRBV5-1 and TRBJ1-4 provide the parts outside the CDR3, is KAGVTQTPRYLIKTRGQQVTLSCSPISGHRSVSWYQQTPGQGLQFLFEYFSETQRNKGNFPGRFSGRQFSNSRSEMNVSTLELGDSALYLCASSGNVGGEKLFFGSGTQLSVL.

The V and J genes are TRBV7-3 and TRBJ2-1; 8 bases map to TRBD1. Germline values: CDR1 SGHTA, CDR2 FQGTGA. There are 16 residues in the CDR3. V lost 6 bases to trimming and J lost 7 bases; unmatched junction nucleotides: 14. This chain's CDR3 is CASSRTGQELLNEQFF. The CDR3 DNA is TGTGCCAGCAGTCGAACGGGACAGGAACTCTTAAATGAGCAGTTCTTC.

The J gene is TRBJ2-7, the V gene TRBV30; 8 bases line up with TRBD2. CDR3 size: 15 residues. The J segment lost 6 bases and the V segment lost 2 bases, leaving 12 bases of the junction unmatched. Germline CDR1 reads GTSNPN; CDR2 reads SVGIG (reference sequence). CDR3: CAWSPGGRSVGEQYF. The CDR3 DNA reads as TGTGCCTGGAGTCCGGGGGGGAGATCGGTTGGCGAGCAGTACTTC.

The gene calls are TRBV7-2 and TRBJ2-7; the D gene is possibly TRBD1 (6 bases). The V and J ends lost 5 bases and 2 bases respectively, with 7 bases between them. Germline CDR1 and CDR2: SGHTA and FQGNSA. The CDR3 is 12 residues long. The CDR3 loop reads CASSRTAYEQYF. For the CDR3, the DNA is TGTGCCAGCAGCCGGACAGCCTACGAGCAGTACTTC.

The CDR3 bases are TGTGCCAGCAGCTTGGGAGGCGTCCAGGGATCTTATGGCTACACCTTC. Translation gives CASSLGGVQGSYGYTF. The chain links TRBV5-5 to TRBJ1-2, with D perhaps matching TRBD1 (5 bases). Deletions cut 0 bases from V and 5 bases from J, with 17 bases between. The germline CDR1 and CDR2 sequences are SGHKS and YYEKEE (reference sequence). The CDR3 totals 16 residues.

The rearrangement joins TRBV5-4 to TRBJ2-2, with D unresolved. The germline CDR1 and CDR2 sequences are SGHNT and YYREEE (reference sequence). V lost 0 bases and J lost 8, with 8 bases in between. The CDR3 loop spans 13 amino acids. CDR3 nucleotide sequence: TGTGCCAGCAGCTTGGATCACGGGGGGGAGCTGTTTTTT. This translates into CASSLDHGGELFF.

This clone came up a few times. The chain couples TRBV7-9 to TRBJ1-1; 8 positions agree with TRBD1. J lost 10 bases, V lost 3 bases, and 13 bases had no gene match. The germline V gene encodes CDR1 SEHNR and CDR2 FQNEAQ (reference sequence). This CDR3 is built from 15 residues. The CDR3 bases are TGTGCCAGCAGCTTCGATTACGCCCAGGGGGCAGCAGCTTTCTTT. Translating it yields CASSFDYAQGAAAFF.

The CDR3 protein is CASSLVGGNRGTEAFF. The CDR3 coding sequence is TGTGCCAGCAGCTTAGTAGGGGGAAATAGGGGCACTGAAGCTTTCTTT. The chain employs TRBV7-8 and TRBJ1-1, with a weak D call TRBD1 (6 bases). V gave up 1 base and J gave up 4 bases, with 16 bases separating them. Germline lookup yields CDR1 SGHVS and CDR2 FQNEAQ. CDR3 length equals 16 residues.

The chain carries TRBV9 and TRBJ1-6; 11 bases agree with TRBD1. V was clipped by 3 bases and J by 1 base; unmatched bases: 3. This CDR3 comprises 17 residues. Germline V gives CDR1 SGDLS, CDR2 YYNGEE. The CDR3 DNA is TGTGCCAGCAGCGATGGGACAGGGGGTTCCTATAATTCACCCCTCCACTTT. Translation gives CASSDGTGGSYNSPLHF. Full variable domain (rest looked up from reference TRBV9 and TRBJ1-6): DSGVTQTPKHLITATGQRVTLRCSPRSGDLSVYWYQQSLDQGLQFLIQYYNGEERAKGNILERFSAQQFPDLHSELNLSSLELGDSALYFCASSDGTGGSYNSPLHFGNGTRLTVT.

The chain has TRBV7-2 and TRBJ2-7, with TRBD1 identical over 12 bases. Germline CDR1 is SGHTA and CDR2 is FQGNSA. V lost 5 bases, J lost 7 bases, and 9 bases stayed unmatched. The CDR3 sequence is 15 residues long. The CDR3 DNA is TGTGCCAGCAGCCTCCGAAGGGACAGGGGGCTTGAGCAGTACTTC. Translating it yields CASSLRRDRGLEQYF.

This chain links TRBV18 with TRBJ1-3, with TRBD1 matching over 9 bases. This CDR3 spans 16 amino acids. V was clipped by 2 bases and J by 3 bases; unmatched bases: 5. Germline V gives CDR1 KGHSH, CDR2 LQKENI. The CDR3 loop reads CASSPVTGGRGNTIYF. The DNA for the CDR3 is TGTGCCAGCTCACCAGTAACAGGGGGCCGTGGAAACACCATATATTTT.

The chain recombines TRBV7-9 with TRBJ1-2; D call uncertain. Germline V CDR1 and CDR2: SEHNR, FQNEAQ (reference sequence). This CDR3 comprises 12 residues. V was clipped by 5 bases and J by 12 bases, with 16 bases between them. The CDR3 DNA is TGTGCCAGCAGCACAGAACGGGGTTTACACACCTTC. Its protein is CASSTERGLHTF.

The chain recombines TRBV5-6 with TRBJ2-7; TRBD1 matches 7 bases. This CDR3 contains 14 residues. V dropped 4 bases and J dropped 0; count of bases not matched to a gene: 4. Germline V gene sequence: CDR1 SGHDT, CDR2 YYEEEE. The CDR3 spells CASSLDRISYEQYF. In DNA form, the CDR3 reads TGTGCCAGCAGCCTGGACAGGATCTCCTACGAGCAGTACTTC.

The chain employs TRBV5-4 and TRBJ1-3; D is ambiguous. The V end lost 4 bases, the J end lost 4 bases, and 12 bases lay between the germline ends. This CDR3 is 14 amino acids long. The germline V gene encodes CDR1 SGHNT and CDR2 YYREEE (reference sequence). The CDR3 sequence is CASSPMAGGNTIYF. Written as DNA, the CDR3 is TGTGCCAGCAGCCCGATGGCCGGGGGAAACACCATATATTTT.

This chain joins TRBV7-2 and TRBJ1-5; 10 bases align to TRBD1. This CDR3 comprises 15 residues. The germline gives CDR1 SGHTA, CDR2 FQGNSA. After removal of 1 base from V and 6 bases from J, the junction contained 3 bases not matched to a gene. The CDR3 sequence is CASSLGDRGIQPQHF. For the CDR3, the DNA is TGTGCCAGCAGCTTAGGGGACAGGGGTATTCAGCCCCAGCATTTT.

The gene calls are TRBV10-1 and TRBJ1-6; no clear D. V gave up 7 bases and J gave up 7 bases, with 14 bases separating them. The V gene's germline CDR1 is WNHNN and CDR2 SYGVQD (reference sequence). This CDR3 contains 14 residues. CDR3 coding DNA: TGCGCCAGCATTGGGGAGCCCGGAAATTCACCCCTCCACTTT. Amino acid sequence: CASIGEPGNSPLHF.

The V call is TRBV20-1, the J call TRBJ2-1, with TRBD2 identical over 7 bases. The V gene end was trimmed by 3 bases and the J gene end by 5 bases; junction bases not matched to a gene: 10. In germline, CDR1 is DFQATT, CDR2 SNEGSKA (reference sequence). The CDR3 has 15 amino acids. Written as DNA, the CDR3 is TGCAGTGCTAGTGAAGGGACTCGGGAGGACAATGAGCAGTTCTTC. Residues: CSASEGTREDNEQFF.

In this sample, this clone turned up once. The rearrangement uses TRBV19 and TRBJ1-1; possibly TRBD1 for D (6 bases). This CDR3 has 13 residues. Per the germline V gene, CDR1 is LNHDA and CDR2 is SQIVND (reference sequence). Trimming cost V 0 bases and J 7 bases, with 9 bases left between them. CDR3 nucleotide sequence: TGTGCCAGTAGTATAGACCTCAGGGGTGAAGCTTTCTTT. Protein sequence: CASSIDLRGEAFF. The full variable domain, its missing parts supplied by reference TRBV19 and TRBJ1-1, is DGGITQSPKYLFRKEGQNVTLSCEQNLNHDAMYWYRQDPGQGLRLIYYSQIVNDFQKGDIAEGYSVSREKKESFPLTVTSAQKNPTAFYLCASSIDLRGEAFFGQGTRLTVV.

Here the CDR3 DNA reads TGTGCCAGTAGTCCTCCTAAGCGGACAGGTCACACTGAAGCTTTCTTT. It encodes CASSPPKRTGHTEAFF. The gene calls are TRBV19 and TRBJ1-1; 7 bases fit TRBD1. Per germline, CDR1 LNHDA and CDR2 SQIVND (reference sequence). The CDR3 runs 16 residues. J lost 3 bases, V lost 5 bases, and 12 bases had no gene match.

The chain links TRBV27 to TRBJ1-2, with D unclear. Between the trimmed V and J ends, which lost 2 bases and 0 bases, there was a span of 13 bases. Germline V gives CDR1 MNHEY, CDR2 SMNVEV (reference sequence). The CDR3 covers 16 residues. Here the CDR3 DNA reads TGTGCCAGCAGTTTAAGAGGGCTCGATGCTAACTATGGCTACACCTTC. Its protein product is CASSLRGLDANYGYTF.